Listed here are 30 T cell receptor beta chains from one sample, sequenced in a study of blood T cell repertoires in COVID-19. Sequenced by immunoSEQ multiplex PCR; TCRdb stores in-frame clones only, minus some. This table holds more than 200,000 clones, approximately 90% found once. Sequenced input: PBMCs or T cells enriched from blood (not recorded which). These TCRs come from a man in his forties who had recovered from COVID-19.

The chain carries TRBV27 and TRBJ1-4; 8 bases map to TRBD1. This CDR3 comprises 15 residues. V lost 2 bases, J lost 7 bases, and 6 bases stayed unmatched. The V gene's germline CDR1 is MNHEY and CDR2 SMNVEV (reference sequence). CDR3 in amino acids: CASSLTQGAGEKLFF. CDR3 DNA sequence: TGTGCCAGCAGTTTAACGCAGGGGGCTGGTGAAAAACTGTTTTTT.

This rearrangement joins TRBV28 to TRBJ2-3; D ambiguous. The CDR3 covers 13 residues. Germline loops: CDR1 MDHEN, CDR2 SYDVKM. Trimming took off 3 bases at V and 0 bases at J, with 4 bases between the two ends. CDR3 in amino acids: CASSFLSTDTQYF. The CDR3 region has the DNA TGTGCCAGCAGTTTTTTAAGCACAGATACGCAGTATTTT.

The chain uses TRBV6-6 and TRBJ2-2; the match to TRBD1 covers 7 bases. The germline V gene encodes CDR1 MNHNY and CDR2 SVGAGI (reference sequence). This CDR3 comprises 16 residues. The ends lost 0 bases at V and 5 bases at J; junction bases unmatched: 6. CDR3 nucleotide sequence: TGTGCCAGCAGTTACTCGATCATGACAGGGACCGGGGAGCTGTTTTTT. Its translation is CASSYSIMTGTGELFF.

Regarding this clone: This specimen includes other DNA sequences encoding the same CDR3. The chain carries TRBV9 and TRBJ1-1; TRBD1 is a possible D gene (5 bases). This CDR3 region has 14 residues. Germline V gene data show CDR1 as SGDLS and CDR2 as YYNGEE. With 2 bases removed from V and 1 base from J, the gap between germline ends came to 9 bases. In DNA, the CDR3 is TGTGCCAGCAGCGTGACCACAGGGAACACTGAAGCTTTCTTT. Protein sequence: CASSVTTGNTEAFF.

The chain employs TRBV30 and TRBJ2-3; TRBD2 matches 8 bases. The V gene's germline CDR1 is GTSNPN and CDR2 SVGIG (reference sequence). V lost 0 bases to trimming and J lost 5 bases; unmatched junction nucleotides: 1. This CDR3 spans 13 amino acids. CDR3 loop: CAWSVSGGDTQYF. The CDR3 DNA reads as TGTGCCTGGAGTGTGAGCGGGGGAGATACGCAGTATTTT.

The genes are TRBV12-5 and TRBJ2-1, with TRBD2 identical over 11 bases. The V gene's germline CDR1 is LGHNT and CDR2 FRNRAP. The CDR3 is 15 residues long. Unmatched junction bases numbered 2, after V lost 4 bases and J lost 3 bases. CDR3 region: CASGSGLADYNEQFF. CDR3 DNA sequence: TGTGCTAGTGGTTCGGGACTAGCGGACTACAATGAGCAGTTCTTC.

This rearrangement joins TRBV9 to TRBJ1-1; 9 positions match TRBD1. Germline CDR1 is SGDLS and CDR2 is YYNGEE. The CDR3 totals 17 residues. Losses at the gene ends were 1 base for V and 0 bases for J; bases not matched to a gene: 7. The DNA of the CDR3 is TGTGCCAGCAGCGTATCGGGACAGGGTTTCATGAACACTGAAGCTTTCTTT. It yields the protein CASSVSGQGFMNTEAFF.

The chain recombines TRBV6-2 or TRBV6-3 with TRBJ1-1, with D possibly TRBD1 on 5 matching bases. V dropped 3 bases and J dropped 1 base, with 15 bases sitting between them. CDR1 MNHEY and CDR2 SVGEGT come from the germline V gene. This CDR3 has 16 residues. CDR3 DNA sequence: TGTGCCAGCAGTTATTCGGCAGGGAATGGGAACACTGAAGCTTTCTTT. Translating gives CASSYSAGNGNTEAFF.

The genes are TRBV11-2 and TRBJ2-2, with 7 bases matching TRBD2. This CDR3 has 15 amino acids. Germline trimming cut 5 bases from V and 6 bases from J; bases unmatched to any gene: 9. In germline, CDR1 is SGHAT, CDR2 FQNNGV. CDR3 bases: TGTGCCAGCAGCCAGAGCGGGGTGATCGCCGGGGAGCTGTTTTTT. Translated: CASSQSGVIAGELFF.

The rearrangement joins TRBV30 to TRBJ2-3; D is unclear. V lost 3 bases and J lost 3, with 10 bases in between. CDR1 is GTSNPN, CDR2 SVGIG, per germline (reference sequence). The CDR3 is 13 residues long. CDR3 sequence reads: CAWRPPLTDTQYF. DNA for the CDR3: TGTGCCTGGAGACCACCACTTACAGATACGCAGTATTTT.

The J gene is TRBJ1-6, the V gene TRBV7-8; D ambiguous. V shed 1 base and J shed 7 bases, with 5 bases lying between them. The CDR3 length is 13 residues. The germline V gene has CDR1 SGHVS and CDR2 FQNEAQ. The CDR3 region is CASSLDRNSPLHF. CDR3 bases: TGTGCCAGCAGCTTAGATCGGAATTCACCCCTCCACTTT.

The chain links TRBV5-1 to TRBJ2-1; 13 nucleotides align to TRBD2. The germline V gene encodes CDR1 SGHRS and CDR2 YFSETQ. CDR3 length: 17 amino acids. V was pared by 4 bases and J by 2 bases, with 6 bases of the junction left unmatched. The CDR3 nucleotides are TGCGCCAGCAGCCCCCGGACTAGCGGGAGCGCCTACAATGAGCAGTTCTTC. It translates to CASSPRTSGSAYNEQFF.

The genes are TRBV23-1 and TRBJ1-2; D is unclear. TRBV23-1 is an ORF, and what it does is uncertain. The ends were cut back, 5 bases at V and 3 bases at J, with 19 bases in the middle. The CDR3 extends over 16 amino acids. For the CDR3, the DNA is TGCGCCAGCAGTTCAAAGGGAGCAGGAAACTACTATGGCTACACCTTC. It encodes CASSSKGAGNYYGYTF.

CDR3 nucleotides: TGTGCCAGCAGGGGGGTAGCGGGATTCACAGATACGCAGTATTTT. Encoded protein: CASRGVAGFTDTQYF. This chain links TRBV6-5 with TRBJ2-3; 8 nucleotides line up with TRBD2. Germline CDR1 MNHEY, CDR2 SVGAGI. This CDR3 has 15 amino acids. The J segment lost 2 bases and the V segment lost 6 bases, leaving 7 bases of the junction unmatched.

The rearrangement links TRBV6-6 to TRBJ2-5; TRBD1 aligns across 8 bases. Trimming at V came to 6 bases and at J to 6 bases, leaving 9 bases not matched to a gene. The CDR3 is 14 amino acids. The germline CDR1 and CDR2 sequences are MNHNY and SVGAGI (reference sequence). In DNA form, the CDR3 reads TGTGCCAGCAGCCCTGACAGGGGTTTTCAGACCCAGTACTTC. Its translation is CASSPDRGFQTQYF.

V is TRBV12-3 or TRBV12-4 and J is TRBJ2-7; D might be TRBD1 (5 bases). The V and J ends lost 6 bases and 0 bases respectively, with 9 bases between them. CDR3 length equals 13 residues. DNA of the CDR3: TGTGCCAGCAGCCCGACAGCCTCCTACGAGCAGTACTTC. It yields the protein CASSPTASYEQYF.

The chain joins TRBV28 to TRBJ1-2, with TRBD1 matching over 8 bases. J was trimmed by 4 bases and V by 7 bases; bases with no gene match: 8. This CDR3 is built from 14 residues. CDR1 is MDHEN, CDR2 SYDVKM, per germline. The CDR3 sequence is CASTPTGGAYGYTF. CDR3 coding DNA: TGTGCCAGCACTCCTACAGGGGGTGCCTATGGCTACACCTTC.

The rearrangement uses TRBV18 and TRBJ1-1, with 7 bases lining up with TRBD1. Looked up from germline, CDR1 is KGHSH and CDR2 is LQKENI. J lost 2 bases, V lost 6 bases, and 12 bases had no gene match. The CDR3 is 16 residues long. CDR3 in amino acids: CASSRATRGSNTEAFF. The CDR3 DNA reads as TGTGCCAGCTCCCGAGCAACCAGGGGGTCCAACACTGAAGCTTTCTTT.

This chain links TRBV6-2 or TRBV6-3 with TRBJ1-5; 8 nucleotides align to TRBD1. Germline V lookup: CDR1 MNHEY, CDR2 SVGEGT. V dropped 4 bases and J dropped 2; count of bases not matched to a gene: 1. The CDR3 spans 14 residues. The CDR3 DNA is TGTGCCAGCAGTTCGACAGGGGGCAATCAGCCCCAGCATTTT. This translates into CASSSTGGNQPQHF.

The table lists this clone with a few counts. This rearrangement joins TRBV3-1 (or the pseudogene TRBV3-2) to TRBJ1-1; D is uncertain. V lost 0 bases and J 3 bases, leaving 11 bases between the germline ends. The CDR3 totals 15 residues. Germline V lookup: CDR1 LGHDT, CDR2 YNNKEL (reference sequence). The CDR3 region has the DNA TGTGCCAGCAGCCAAGATCCCAGAATCTACACTGAAGCTTTCTTT. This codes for CASSQDPRIYTEAFF.

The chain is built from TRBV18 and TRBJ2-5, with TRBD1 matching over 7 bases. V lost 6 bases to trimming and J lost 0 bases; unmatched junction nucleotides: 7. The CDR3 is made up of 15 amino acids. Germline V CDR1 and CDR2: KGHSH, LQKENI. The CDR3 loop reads CASSLQQGNQETQYF. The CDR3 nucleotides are TGTGCCAGCTCTCTACAACAGGGGAACCAAGAGACCCAGTACTTC.

The CDR3: CASTYLGSGGGYEQYF. For the CDR3, the DNA is TGTGCCAGCACCTATCTTGGCTCCGGGGGGGGCTACGAGCAGTACTTC. The V call is TRBV3-1 (or the pseudogene TRBV3-2), the J call TRBJ2-7; 8 nucleotides agree with TRBD2. This CDR3 is 16 amino acids long. V lost 7 bases and J lost 3; bases outside the gene matches: 14. CDR1 and CDR2 (germline): LGHDT, YNNKEL (reference sequence).

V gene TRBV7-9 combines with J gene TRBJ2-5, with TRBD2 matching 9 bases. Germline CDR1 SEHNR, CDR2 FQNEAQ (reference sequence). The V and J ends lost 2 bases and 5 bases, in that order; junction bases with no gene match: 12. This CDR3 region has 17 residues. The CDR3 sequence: CASSLRASGGLWETQYF. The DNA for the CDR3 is TGTGCCAGCAGCTTAAGGGCCAGCGGGGGGCTCTGGGAGACCCAGTACTTC.

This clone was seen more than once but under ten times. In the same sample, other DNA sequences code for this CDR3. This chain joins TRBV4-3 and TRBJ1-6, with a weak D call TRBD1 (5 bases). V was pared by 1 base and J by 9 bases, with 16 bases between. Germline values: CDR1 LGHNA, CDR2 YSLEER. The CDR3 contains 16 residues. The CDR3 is CASSQGSGNQGSPLHF. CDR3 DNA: TGCGCCAGCAGCCAAGGGTCAGGGAATCAGGGTTCACCCCTCCACTTT.

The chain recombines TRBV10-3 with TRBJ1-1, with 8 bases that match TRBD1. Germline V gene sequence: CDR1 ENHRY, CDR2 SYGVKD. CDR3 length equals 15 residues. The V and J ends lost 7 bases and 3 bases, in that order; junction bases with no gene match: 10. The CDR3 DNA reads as TGTGCCATCACCGACCGACAGGGGAGCTACACTGAAGCTTTCTTT. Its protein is CAITDRQGSYTEAFF.

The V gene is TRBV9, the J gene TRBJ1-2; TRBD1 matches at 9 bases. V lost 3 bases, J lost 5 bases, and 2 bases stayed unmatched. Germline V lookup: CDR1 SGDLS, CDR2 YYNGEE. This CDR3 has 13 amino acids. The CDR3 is CASSGTGEYGYTF. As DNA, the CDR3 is TGTGCCAGCAGCGGGACAGGGGAATATGGCTACACCTTC.

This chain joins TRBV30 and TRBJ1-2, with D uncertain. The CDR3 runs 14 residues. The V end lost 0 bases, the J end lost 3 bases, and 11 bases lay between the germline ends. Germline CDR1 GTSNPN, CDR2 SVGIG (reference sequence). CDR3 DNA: TGTGCCTGGAGTGTAGGACTCGGGGACTATGGCTACACCTTC. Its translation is CAWSVGLGDYGYTF.

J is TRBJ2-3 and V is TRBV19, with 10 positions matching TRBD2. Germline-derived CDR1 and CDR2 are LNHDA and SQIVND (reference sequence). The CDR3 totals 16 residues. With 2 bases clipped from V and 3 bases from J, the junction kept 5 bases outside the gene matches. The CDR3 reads CASSISRAGGTDTQYF. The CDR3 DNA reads TGTGCCAGTAGTATAAGTCGAGCGGGGGGGACAGATACGCAGTATTTT.

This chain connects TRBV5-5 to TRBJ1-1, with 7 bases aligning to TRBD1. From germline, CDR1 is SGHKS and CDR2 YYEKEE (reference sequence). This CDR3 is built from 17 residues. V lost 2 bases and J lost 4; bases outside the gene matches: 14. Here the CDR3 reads CASSFSRQQHRGTEAFF. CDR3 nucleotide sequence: TGTGCCAGCAGCTTTTCCCGTCAACAACACAGGGGCACTGAAGCTTTCTTT.

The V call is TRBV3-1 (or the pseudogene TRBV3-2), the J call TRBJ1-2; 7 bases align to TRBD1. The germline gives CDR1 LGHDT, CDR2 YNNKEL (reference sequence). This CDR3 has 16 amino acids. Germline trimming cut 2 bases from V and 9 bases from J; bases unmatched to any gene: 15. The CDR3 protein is CASSQPQGQPLESYTF. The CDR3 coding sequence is TGTGCCAGCAGCCAACCCCAGGGACAGCCCCTCGAGAGCTACACCTTC.